The 30 T cell receptor beta chains given below trace back to one sample, sequenced in a study of Graves' ophthalmopathy and Graves' hyperthyroidism. The TCR beta CDR3 regions underwent amplification from RNA transcripts. An opening RT-PCR round employed HTBI primers and preceded a second-round multiplex PCR. TCRdb independently ran MiXCR on the multiplex PCR reads; one entry per CDR3 protein. In the table there are around 660,000 distinct CDR3 sequences, about two fifths of which are singletons. The sequenced sample consisted of peripheral blood. These receptors were taken from an adult man with Graves' ophthalmopathy.

On this clonotype itself: The junction and the germline gene differ at one end; a read error may be behind it. The chain recombines TRBV10-3 with TRBJ1-1, with D possibly matching TRBD1 (6 bases). Germline V gene sequence: CDR1 ENHRY, CDR2 SYGVKD. The CDR3 is made up of 12 amino acids. The chain's CDR3 is CANREGRAEAFF. CDR3 in DNA: TGTGCCAACAGGGAGGGGAGGGCTGAAGCCTTCTTT.

V gene TRBV30 combines with J gene TRBJ1-1; 11 positions match TRBD1. The junction had 5 bases not matched to a gene; V was cut back by 2 bases and J by 6 bases. The CDR3 is 14 residues long. Germline V CDR1 and CDR2: GTSNPN, SVGIG (reference sequence). CDR3 residues: CAWSTGTGGSEAFF. The CDR3 nucleotides read TGTGCCTGGAGTACCGGGACAGGGGGGTCTGAAGCTTTCTTT.

CDR3 nucleotides: TGCAGCGGACGGGGGGCCGATGAGCAGTTCTTC. Its translation: CSGRGADEQFF. The V call is TRBV29-1, the J call TRBJ2-7; D may be TRBD2 (7 bases). Near its end, the DNA agrees better with TRBJ2-1, so the J call may be wrong. The CDR3 is 11 residues long. Per germline, CDR1 SQVTM and CDR2 ANQGSEA.

This clonotype has ten or more counts. The chain couples TRBV7-2 to TRBJ1-5; maybe TRBD1 (6 bases). The CDR3 covers 17 residues. V lost 4 bases and J 7 bases, leaving 23 bases between the germline ends. CDR1 is SGHTA, CDR2 FQGNSA, per germline. Here the CDR3 reads CASSYTGRQALMQPQHF. The DNA of the CDR3 is TGTGCCAGCAGCTATACCGGGAGACAGGCCCTGATGCAGCCCCAGCATTTT. The complete variable domain, with remaining parts taken from reference TRBV7-2 and TRBJ1-5, reads GAGVSQSPSNKVTEKGKDVELRCDPISGHTALYWYRQSLGQGLEFLIYFQGNSAPDKSGLPSDRFSAERTGGSVSTLTIQRTQQEDSAVYLCASSYTGRQALMQPQHFGDGTRLSIL.

The chain joins TRBV11-3 to TRBJ1-6; 9 positions match TRBD1. This CDR3 spans 17 amino acids. Per germline, CDR1 SGHNT and CDR2 YENEEA. Unmatched junction bases numbered 10, after V lost 5 bases and J lost 5 bases. The CDR3 spells CASSTDRTGENNSPLHF. The CDR3 nucleotides are TGTGCCAGCAGCACCGACCGGACAGGGGAAAATAATTCACCCCTCCACTTT.

The chain employs TRBV2 and TRBJ1-4; possible D gene TRBD1, 5 bases. CDR3 length equals 12 residues. V was clipped by 6 bases and J by 8 bases, with 10 bases between them. Germline CDR1 is SNHLY and CDR2 is FYNNEI. CDR3 protein: CASRVRGEKLFF. Here the CDR3 DNA reads TGTGCCAGCAGGGTCCGGGGGGAAAAACTGTTTTTT. Looking up the rest from reference TRBV2 and TRBJ1-4 gives the full variable domain: EPEVTQTPSHQVTQMGQEVILRCVPISNHLYFYWYRQILGQKVEFLVSFYNNEISEKSEIFDDQFSVERPDGSNFTLKIRSTKLEDSAMYFCASRVRGEKLFFGSGTQLSVL.

This clonotype was detected only a few times. J is TRBJ1-1 and V is TRBV5-1, with D possibly matching TRBD1 (5 bases). The length of the CDR3 is 15 residues. V lost 0 bases and J lost 6, with 15 bases in between. CDR1 and CDR2 from the germline V gene are SGHRS and YFSETQ. This CDR3 reads CASSLDVPGFSEAFF. For the CDR3, the DNA is TGCGCCAGCAGCTTGGATGTGCCAGGGTTCTCTGAAGCTTTCTTT. Together with reference TRBV5-1 and TRBJ1-1, the CDR3 gives the full variable domain: KAGVTQTPRYLIKTRGQQVTLSCSPISGHRSVSWYQQTPGQGLQFLFEYFSETQRNKGNFPGRFSGRQFSNSRSEMNVSTLELGDSALYLCASSLDVPGFSEAFFGQGTRLTVV.

With respect to this clonotype: A clone one base away is much larger, so this may be a read error. The chain recombines TRBV9 with TRBJ2-7, with unresolved D. This CDR3 spans 13 amino acids. The germline CDR1 and CDR2 sequences are SGDLS and YYNGEE. CDR3 sequence reads: CVSSPSPRDEQYF. For the CDR3, the DNA is TGTGTCAGCAGCCCTAGTCCGCGCGACGAGCAGTACTTC.

This clonotype occurred many times. The chain links TRBV15 to TRBJ2-7; D not resolved. The germline CDR1 and CDR2 sequences are LNHNV and YYDKDF (reference sequence). V gave up 0 bases and J gave up 6 bases, with 15 bases separating them. The CDR3 runs to 15 residues. The DNA of the CDR3 is TGTGCCACCAGCAGAGATCTTGGGGTCACGCGCGAGCAGTACTTC. Its translation: CATSRDLGVTREQYF. Complete variable domain (other parts from reference TRBV15 and TRBJ2-7): DAMVIQNPRYQVTQFGKPVTLSCSQTLNHNVMYWYQQKSSQAPKLLFHYYDKDFNNEADTPDNFQSRRPNTSFCFLDIRSPGLGDTAMYLCATSRDLGVTREQYFGPGTRLTVT.

This clonotype was recorded many times. J is TRBJ1-1 and V is TRBV25-1, with 10 bases that match TRBD1. CDR3 size: 15 residues. CDR1 and CDR2 from the germline V gene are MGHDK and SYGVNS. With 4 bases clipped from V and 0 bases from J, the junction kept 2 bases outside the gene matches. The CDR3 protein is CASSVGQGMNTEAFF. The CDR3 bases are TGTGCCAGCAGTGTGGGACAGGGGATGAACACTGAAGCTTTCTTT.

This clonotype was counted many times. The V call is TRBV29-1, the J call TRBJ2-2, with D tentatively TRBD1 (6 bases). V lost 3 bases, J lost 5 bases, and 10 bases lay in between. This CDR3 is built from 13 residues. Germline CDR1 and CDR2: SQVTM and ANQGSEA. CDR3: CSVDRGITGELFF. The CDR3 region has the DNA TGCAGCGTTGACAGGGGAATAACCGGGGAGCTGTTTTTT.

This chain links TRBV7-3 with TRBJ2-3; D not resolved. The CDR3 extends over 14 amino acids. Germline lookup yields CDR1 SGHTA and CDR2 FQGTGA. V was pared by 1 base and J by 6 bases, with 11 bases between. CDR3 in amino acids: CASSLNASPDTQYF. CDR3 bases: TGTGCCAGCAGCTTAAATGCGAGCCCGGATACGCAGTATTTT.

This clonotype was recorded at least ten times. This chain's CDR3 is CSARRGLDQPQHF. The CDR3 region has the DNA TGCAGTGCTAGACGGGGGCTGGATCAGCCCCAGCATTTT. The V gene is TRBV20-1, the J gene TRBJ1-5; maybe TRBD1 (6 bases). Deletions cut 2 bases from V and 5 bases from J, with 10 bases between. CDR1 is DFQATT, CDR2 SNEGSKA, per germline (reference sequence). This CDR3 comprises 13 residues.

This chain links TRBV4-3 with TRBJ1-1, with D unresolved. V lost 0 bases and J lost 3, with 8 bases in between. The CDR3 spans 14 residues. From germline, CDR1 is LGHNA and CDR2 YSLEER. CDR3 DNA sequence: TGCGCCAGCAGCCAAGATACGGGTGACACTGAAGCTTTCTTT. Its translation: CASSQDTGDTEAFF.

V and J are TRBV6-4 and TRBJ2-7; no firm D call. V was pared by 9 bases and J by 1 base, with 13 bases between. Germline V lookup: CDR1 MRHNA, CDR2 SNTAGT. The CDR3 loop spans 13 amino acids. The CDR3 DNA follows: TGTGCCAGTTTTCCGGGCAGATCCTACGAGCAGTACTTC. Encoded protein: CASFPGRSYEQYF.

The rearrangement joins TRBV2 to TRBJ2-7; D might be TRBD1 (6 bases). The J call may not be correct, given that the DNA end is closer to TRBJ2-1. CDR1 SNHLY and CDR2 FYNNEI come from the germline V gene. CDR3 length equals 14 residues. The CDR3 protein is CASKSVQGNNEQFF. DNA for the CDR3: TGTGCCAGCAAGTCGGTACAGGGCAATAATGAGCAGTTCTTC.

This clonotype was detected ten times or more. The J gene is TRBJ2-5, the V gene TRBV6-6; 9 positions agree with TRBD2. The V and J ends lost 0 bases and 3 bases, in that order; junction bases with no gene match: 8. Germline V lookup: CDR1 MNHNY, CDR2 SVGAGI (reference sequence). The CDR3 sequence is 17 residues long. CDR3 loop: CASSYSIGSGGKETQYF. The CDR3 DNA follows: TGTGCCAGCAGTTACTCGATTGGTAGCGGGGGAAAAGAGACCCAGTACTTC.

The genes are TRBV5-6 and TRBJ1-1, with D maybe TRBD1 (5 bases). Germline values: CDR1 SGHDT, CDR2 YYEEEE. Deletions cut 0 bases from V and 1 base from J, with 16 bases between. This CDR3 has 17 residues. The CDR3 DNA reads TGTGCCAGCAGCTTGGAATTCCGTAGGGGATGGAACACTGAAGCTTTCTTT. Protein product: CASSLEFRRGWNTEAFF.

The chain carries TRBV7-2 and TRBJ2-3; D perhaps matches TRBD2 (5 bases). Deletions cut 7 bases from V and 1 base from J, with 9 bases between. Germline lookup yields CDR1 SGHTA and CDR2 FQGNSA. CDR3 length: 13 amino acids. This chain's CDR3 is CASNSLGTDTQYF. The CDR3, as DNA: TGTGCCAGCAACTCACTAGGCACAGATACGCAGTATTTT.

The V and J genes are TRBV2 and TRBJ1-4, with D possibly TRBD1 on 6 matching bases. Deletions cut 6 bases from V and 7 bases from J, with 15 bases between. The CDR3 extends over 14 amino acids. Germline lookup yields CDR1 SNHLY and CDR2 FYNNEI. The CDR3 bases are TGTGCCAGCAGCTTCCCCCAGGGGAGTGAAAAACTGTTTTTT. Its translation: CASSFPQGSEKLFF.

V is TRBV5-6 and J is TRBJ2-5; 13 bases are shared with TRBD2. CDR3 length: 17 residues. V gave up 4 bases and J gave up 2 bases; unmatched junction bases: 8. Germline loops: CDR1 SGHDT, CDR2 YYEEEE. CDR3 sequence reads: CASSLLGLAGVQETQYF. CDR3 nucleotides: TGTGCCAGCAGCCTCCTTGGACTAGCGGGAGTACAAGAGACCCAGTACTTC.

V is TRBV29-1 and J is TRBJ1-2, with D possibly being TRBD1 (6 bases). The CDR3 has 13 amino acids. V dropped 0 bases and J dropped 5 bases, with 10 bases sitting between them. Germline assignment: CDR1 SQVTM and CDR2 ANQGSEA. CDR3 in amino acids: CSVEDRGLYGYTF. CDR3 nucleotides: TGCAGCGTTGAAGACAGGGGACTTTATGGCTACACCTTC.

As for this clonotype: This may stem from a read error, because a much larger clone lies one nucleotide away. The V and J genes are TRBV2 and TRBJ1-2, with a possible D match to TRBD1 (6 bases). The germline CDR1 and CDR2 sequences are SNHLY and FYNNEI. V was pared by 10 bases and J by 6 bases, with 15 bases between. This CDR3 has 12 amino acids. The CDR3 reads CANSQAGDGYTF. CDR3 coding DNA: TGTGCCAACAGCCAAGCAGGGGATGGCTACACCTTC.

This clonotype was picked up many times. This rearrangement joins TRBV9 to TRBJ2-7, with D maybe TRBD1 (7 bases). The V end lost 0 bases, the J end lost 2 bases, and 15 bases lay between the germline ends. Germline assignment: CDR1 SGDLS and CDR2 YYNGEE. The CDR3 length is 16 residues. The chain's CDR3 is CASSVGSRGVPYEQYF. The CDR3 region has the DNA TGTGCCAGCAGCGTAGGGAGCAGGGGGGTACCCTACGAGCAGTACTTC. The full variable domain, rest sourced from reference TRBV9 and TRBJ2-7, is DSGVTQTPKHLITATGQRVTLRCSPRSGDLSVYWYQQSLDQGLQFLIQYYNGEERAKGNILERFSAQQFPDLHSELNLSSLELGDSALYFCASSVGSRGVPYEQYFGPGTRLTVT.

This clonotype was picked up many times. The chain employs TRBV2 and TRBJ1-2; D gene unclear. The V gene's germline CDR1 is SNHLY and CDR2 FYNNEI. V was cut by 4 bases and J by 2 bases, with 5 bases left in between. The CDR3 consists of 12 residues. The CDR3 DNA follows: TGTGCCAGCAGTGGGGGAAACTATGGCTACACCTTC. It encodes CASSGGNYGYTF.

The chain uses TRBV20-1 and TRBJ1-5; D is unresolved. This CDR3 has 14 residues. CDR1 is DFQATT and CDR2 is SNEGSKA in the germline V gene (reference sequence). The ends were cut back, 4 bases at V and 2 bases at J, with 12 bases in the middle. CDR3 in amino acids: CSAKGWSGNQPQHF. The DNA of the CDR3 is TGCAGTGCTAAGGGTTGGAGCGGCAATCAGCCCCAGCATTTT.

This clonotype showed up many times. The chain uses TRBV24-1 and TRBJ2-7, with D perhaps matching TRBD1 or TRBD2 (5 bases each). CDR1 KGHDR and CDR2 SFDVKD come from the germline V gene. The CDR3 is 15 residues long. Trimming took off 3 bases at V and 2 bases at J, with 13 bases between the two ends. In DNA, the CDR3 is TGTGCCACCAGTGATATTCTAGCCAGGGCCTACGAGCAGTACTTC. This sequence encodes CATSDILARAYEQYF.

Concerning this clonotype: One end of the junction fails to match germline, which may point to a read error. The chain uses TRBV5-1 and TRBJ1-5; 7 positions match TRBD1. The CDR3 is made up of 15 amino acids. Per germline, CDR1 SGHRS and CDR2 YFSETQ. CDR3 nucleotides: TGTGCCAGCAGCGCCGGGGACAGAAGATATCAGCCCCAGCATTTT. Translated, it gives CASSAGDRRYQPQHF.

This clonotype was seen a handful of times. At one end the junction does not follow the germline gene, possibly because of a read error. The genes are TRBV7-3 and TRBJ2-2; 8 bases line up with TRBD1. Germline loops: CDR1 SGHTA, CDR2 FQGTGA. This CDR3 spans 16 amino acids. CDR3 protein: CASSRGQVANTGELFF. In DNA, the CDR3 is TGCGCCAGCAGCCGGGGACAGGTGGCGAACACCGGGGAGCTGTTTTTT.

This clonotype came up a few times. The chain combines TRBV20-1 with TRBJ2-7; 10 nucleotides line up with TRBD2. CDR3 length: 16 residues. J gave up 4 bases and V 0 bases, and 9 bases lay outside the gene matches. Germline V CDR1 and CDR2: DFQATT, SNEGSKA (reference sequence). The CDR3 DNA sequence: TGCAGTGCTAGAGACCGACTAGCGGGTCCAAGATACGAGCAGTACTTC. Its translation: CSARDRLAGPRYEQYF.